This T cell receptor (beta chain) originates from a study of OX40 agonist ivuxolimab in advanced cancers. For context, the study as a whole: Ivuxolimab was an agonistic, fully human IgG2 monoclonal antibody directed against OX40 (CD134), a costimulatory receptor. Prior anti-PD-1, anti-PD-L1 or anti-CTLA-4 therapy was permitted, and checkpoint inhibitors had been received by roughly 42% of dose-escalation patients. Of the 50 or so patients in dose escalation, about 20 had hepatocellular carcinoma, some 15 had melanoma, 9 had renal cell carcinoma and 9 had head and neck cancer. The dose-escalation cohort was 82.7% male with a mean age of roughly 62 years, ranging from 23 to 79. The monotherapy dose-escalation portion (N ≈ 56 patients) of the phase I ivuxolimab trial is reported in the paper. Partial responses occurred in three dose-escalation patients: two with cutaneous melanoma and one with hepatocellular carcinoma. Peripheral TCRbeta sequencing was intended to test whether TCR sequence diversity was altered and clonal T-cell expansion was caused by ivuxolimab. Intravenous ivuxolimab was administered to patients every 2 weeks at six dose levels: 0.01, 0.1, 0.3, 1.5, 3 and 10 mg/kg.

Results the study describes overall, beyond this receptor: The antigen specificity of the peripheral T cells that underwent clonal expansion was not determined. Low levels of normalized T-cell clonal expansion were also seen in some patients who did not respond. At doses from 0.1 to 3.0 mg/kg, clonal expansion was seen in both CD4+ and CD8+ blood T cells between baseline and week 6. Partial responders in the 0.1-3.0 mg/kg groups had among the lowest normalized peripheral clonal expansion, especially among CD8+ T cells. After ivuxolimab, more expanded clones were found on average in CD8+ T cells than in CD4+ T cells.

Trimming takes 8 bases off V and 1 base off J; junction bases not matched to a gene: 4. Based on the germline V gene, the CDR1 and CDR2 sequences are SNHLY and FYNNEI. The CDR3 runs 16 amino acids, cysteine and phenylalanine included. Only the CDR3 region is kept as DNA, spanning 48 bases read in frame from base 1. Note on this clone: Its antigen target is currently unknown. One base away there is no much larger clone; base qualities are not given.

For sequencing of the TCRbeta CDR3 region, genomic DNA was extracted from the sorted cells. The immunoSEQ Assay was used for sequencing of TCRbeta CDR3 regions. TCRdb mirrors the immuneACCESS table, restricted to in-frame sequences. Some clones are absent from its copies; in checked studies, under half trace to an unresolved V gene, and the reason for the others is unknown. For this sample the table gives 15,000 to 20,000 clones, of which about 90% were detected only once. In total, the top ten clones hold roughly 27% of the sample. The trial excluded patients who had a history of autoimmune disease or were on systemic immunosuppression. Peripheral blood for TCR sequencing was collected from all dose cohorts at baseline, on cycle 4 day 1, and on cycle 7 day 1. The samples were drawn from a first-in-human, open-label, multicenter phase I dose-escalation trial of ivuxolimab. Adults with locally advanced or metastatic melanoma, renal cell carcinoma, hepatocellular carcinoma or head and neck squamous cell carcinoma were enrolled in the trial. CD4+ and CD8+ T cells were sorted separately from peripheral blood before TCR sequencing.

This chain is built from TRBV2 and TRBJ2-5; TRBD2 fits 16 bases in the junction. This sequence originates from an adult with an advanced solid tumor such as melanoma, head and neck, liver or kidney cancer. The starting material was CD4+ or CD8+ T cells sorted from blood, obtained in a trial of the OX40 agonist ivuxolimab. The CDR3 is CASYGTSGGAQETQYF. The DNA reads as follows: TGTGCCAGCTACGGGACTAGCGGGGGGGCCCAAGAGACCCAGTACTTC.